The 26 T cell receptor beta chains below all came from one sample that was sequenced in a study of shared clonotypes between healthy human individuals (dated by TCRdb to between 2020 and 2021). Library prep was done by the immunoSEQ multiplex PCR assay. Entries here come from immuneACCESS through TCRdb and include only in-frame sequences with V and J called. Some clones fail to appear in such tables; in the studies checked, an unresolved V gene covers under half of the shortfall, and the cause of the remainder is unknown. In all, the sample holds 550,000 to 800,000 clones, and around two thirds of those were seen once. The ten largest clonotypes hold 1.7% of the sample. Input material: memory CD4+ T cells sorted from blood. This specimen's cell subset or site label, per the study, means: CD45RA-negative fraction. These TCRs come from a woman in her twenties or thirties in good health.

The rearrangement joins TRBV6-7 to TRBJ1-5; possible D gene TRBD1, 5 bases. TRBV6-7 is recorded as an ORF, its role being uncertain. V was shortened by 6 bases and J by 0 bases, with 9 bases between the two germline ends. The CDR3 loop spans 14 amino acids. This CDR3 reads CASRGGVSNQPQHF. The CDR3 nucleotides read TGTGCCAGCAGGGGGGGAGTTAGCAATCAGCCCCAGCATTTT.

This clone was recorded only once. This sequence joins TRBV2 and TRBJ2-5; TRBD2 matches at 8 bases. CDR3 length equals 18 residues. Germline trimming cut 0 bases from V and 1 base from J; bases unmatched to any gene: 10. Germline assignment: CDR1 SNHLY and CDR2 FYNNEI. In nucleotides, the CDR3 is TGTGCCAGCAGTGAAGCCAAAGGCCTAGCGGGTCTCCAAGAGACCCAGTACTTC. The encoded protein is CASSEAKGLAGLQETQYF.

The V gene is TRBV27, the J gene TRBJ2-3, with D tentatively TRBD1 or TRBD2 (5 bases each). The CDR3 length is 14 residues. The V end lost 5 bases, the J end lost 2 bases, and 11 bases lay between the germline ends. Germline V gene lookup returns CDR1 MNHEY and CDR2 SMNVEV (reference sequence). The CDR3: CASSTFGTTDTQYF. The CDR3 nucleotides read TGTGCCAGCAGTACGTTTGGGACCACAGATACGCAGTATTTT.

This clone was counted a single time. This chain's CDR3 is CASSLVGGWNTEAFF. CDR3 in DNA: TGCGCCAGCAGCTTGGTAGGGGGATGGAACACTGAAGCTTTCTTT. The chain recombines TRBV5-1 with TRBJ1-1; maybe TRBD1 (6 bases). This CDR3 region has 15 residues. Germline lookup yields CDR1 SGHRS and CDR2 YFSETQ. V dropped 0 bases and J dropped 1 base, with 10 bases sitting between them.

The CDR3 bases are TGTGCCAGTAGTCGGACTAGCGGAAAACCTTACAATGAGCAGTTCTTC. Translating gives CASSRTSGKPYNEQFF. This chain joins TRBV19 and TRBJ2-1; 10 bases map to TRBD2. The V gene's germline CDR1 is LNHDA and CDR2 SQIVND (reference sequence). The CDR3 is 16 amino acids. V gave up 5 bases and J gave up 4 bases; unmatched junction bases: 8.

This chain connects TRBV4-1 to TRBJ2-1; D is possibly TRBD2 (5 bases). From germline, CDR1 is MGHRA and CDR2 YSYEKL. The CDR3 covers 14 residues. V lost 1 base and J lost 2, with 6 bases in between. CDR3 nucleotides: TGCGCCAGCAGCCAAGGAGGGACCTACAATGAGCAGTTCTTC. Encoded protein: CASSQGGTYNEQFF.

V and J are TRBV5-6 and TRBJ2-3; no clear D. The CDR3 totals 13 residues. V was pared by 2 bases and J by 3 bases, with 7 bases between. Germline values: CDR1 SGHDT, CDR2 YYEEEE. The CDR3 is CASSFYDTDTQYF. In DNA form, the CDR3 reads TGTGCCAGCAGCTTTTACGATACAGATACGCAGTATTTT.

This clone has just one count. The V gene is TRBV6-1, the J gene TRBJ2-7; tentative D call: TRBD1 (6 bases). The germline gives CDR1 MNHNS, CDR2 SASEGT. V lost 2 bases, J lost 4 bases, and 21 bases lay in between. CDR3 size: 17 residues. Here the CDR3 reads CASSESAGTGTPYEQYF. As DNA, the CDR3 is TGTGCCAGCAGTGAAAGTGCGGGCACAGGGACGCCTTACGAGCAGTACTTC.

J is TRBJ2-5 and V is TRBV19; D could derive from TRBD1 or TRBD2 (5 bases each). Germline V gives CDR1 LNHDA, CDR2 SQIVND (reference sequence). The CDR3 consists of 14 residues. V shed 1 base and J shed 4 bases, with 10 bases lying between them. The CDR3 spells CASSIGGDRETQYF. Here the CDR3 DNA reads TGTGCCAGTAGTATAGGAGGGGATAGAGAGACCCAGTACTTC.

This rearrangement joins TRBV15 to TRBJ1-5, with TRBD1 matching over 8 bases. The CDR3 is 16 amino acids. From germline, CDR1 is LNHNV and CDR2 YYDKDF (reference sequence). V lost 1 base, J lost 5 bases, and 7 bases stayed unmatched. The DNA of the CDR3 is TGTGCCACCAGCAGAGGAAGGACAGGGAGCCATCAGCCCCAGCATTTT. Translating gives CATSRGRTGSHQPQHF.

J is TRBJ2-3 and V is TRBV27; a weak D match, TRBD1 (5 bases). This CDR3 is 13 amino acids long. V was shortened by 3 bases and J by 5 bases, with 9 bases between the two germline ends. Germline V CDR1 and CDR2: MNHEY, SMNVEV (reference sequence). CDR3 sequence (DNA): TGTGCCAGCAGTTTCCAAGGGGTAGATACGCAGTATTTT. Its translation: CASSFQGVDTQYF.

The genes are TRBV7-8 and TRBJ1-5, with D possibly TRBD1 on 5 matching bases. CDR3 length: 14 amino acids. Germline CDR1 is SGHVS and CDR2 is FQNEAQ. The germline V and J ends were trimmed by 6 bases and 5 bases, with 14 bases remaining between them. The CDR3 sequence is CASRWTREDQPQHF. CDR3 DNA: TGTGCCAGCAGATGGACCAGGGAAGATCAGCCCCAGCATTTT. The full variable domain, completed using reference TRBV7-8 and TRBJ1-5, is GAGVSQSPRYKVAKRGQDVALRCDPISGHVSLFWYQQALGQGPEFLTYFQNEAQLDKSGLPSDRFFAERPEGSVSTLKIQRTQQEDSAVYLCASRWTREDQPQHFGDGTRLSIL.

The chain is built from TRBV20-1 and TRBJ2-7; D uncertain. Deletions cut 6 bases from V and 9 bases from J, with 15 bases between. The germline gives CDR1 DFQATT, CDR2 SNEGSKA (reference sequence). The CDR3 extends over 11 amino acids. This CDR3 reads CSAESIRVQYF. The CDR3 DNA reads as TGCAGTGCGGAATCTATACGAGTGCAGTACTTC.

The chain has TRBV5-6 and TRBJ2-1, with 7 nucleotides matching TRBD1. Trimming at V came to 0 bases and at J to 0 bases, leaving 3 bases not matched to a gene. Germline CDR1 and CDR2: SGHDT and YYEEEE. This CDR3 comprises 16 residues. This CDR3 is CASSLDTGVSYNEQFF. The CDR3 region has the DNA TGTGCCAGCAGCTTGGATACAGGGGTCTCCTACAATGAGCAGTTCTTC.

The V gene is TRBV25-1, the J gene TRBJ2-7, with D possibly matching TRBD2 (6 bases). Per the germline V gene, CDR1 is MGHDK and CDR2 is SYGVNS. Trimming stripped 2 bases from V and 4 bases from J, with 15 bases between. The CDR3 sequence is 15 residues long. The CDR3 DNA reads TGTGCCAGCAGTGAAGGACTTCGGGGAGGTTACGAGCAGTACTTC. It specifies CASSEGLRGGYEQYF.

The chain uses TRBV28 and TRBJ1-5; D unresolved. This CDR3 region has 13 residues. Germline V CDR1 and CDR2: MDHEN, SYDVKM. Between the trimmed V and J ends, which lost 3 bases and 11 bases, there was a span of 14 bases. The CDR3 bases are TGTGCCAGCAGTTTTCAGAGAAGGGTGTCCCAGCATTTT. Its translation is CASSFQRRVSQHF.

This clone came up many times. This chain joins TRBV14 and TRBJ2-7; 9 nucleotides align to TRBD1. V lost 4 bases, J lost 3 bases, and 7 bases stayed unmatched. Looked up from germline, CDR1 is SGHDN and CDR2 is FVKESK. The CDR3 contains 15 residues. In nucleotides, the CDR3 is TGTGCCAGCAGCCCTACAGGGGGCGCCGTCTACGAGCAGTACTTC. The encoded protein is CASSPTGGAVYEQYF.

In its sample, this clone was seen a few times. CDR3 amino acids: CASTRTSVAGELFF. CDR3 sequence (DNA): TGTGCCAGCACTAGGACTAGCGTGGCCGGGGAGCTGTTTTTT. The chain joins TRBV27 to TRBJ2-2, with 9 bases aligning to TRBD2. Germline loops: CDR1 MNHEY, CDR2 SMNVEV (reference sequence). The junction had 6 bases not matched to a gene; V was cut back by 7 bases and J by 6 bases. The CDR3 consists of 14 residues.

On this clone: The sample has other DNA sequences that encode this CDR3 too. The chain is built from TRBV5-1 and TRBJ2-3, with TRBD1 identical over 7 bases. The CDR3 is made up of 14 amino acids. V shed 4 bases and J 2 bases; nucleotides not matched to a gene: 4. Germline CDR1 reads SGHRS; CDR2 reads YFSETQ. CDR3 DNA sequence: TGCGCCAGCAGCCCGGGACAGATCACAGATACGCAGTATTTT. It codes for CASSPGQITDTQYF. Full variable domain (remainder filled in from reference TRBV5-1 and TRBJ2-3): KAGVTQTPRYLIKTRGQQVTLSCSPISGHRSVSWYQQTPGQGLQFLFEYFSETQRNKGNFPGRFSGRQFSNSRSEMNVSTLELGDSALYLCASSPGQITDTQYFGPGTRLTVL.

This clone was detected once. The chain links TRBV4-1 to TRBJ2-7; TRBD2 agrees at 8 bases. Germline lookup yields CDR1 MGHRA and CDR2 YSYEKL. This CDR3 spans 19 amino acids. V shed 1 base and J 4 bases; nucleotides not matched to a gene: 18. The CDR3 spells CASSQGLRGGERDRYEQYF. The DNA of the CDR3 is TGCGCCAGCAGCCAAGGATTACGGGGGGGCGAGCGGGACCGATACGAGCAGTACTTC.

The J gene is TRBJ2-2, the V gene TRBV6-5; a possible D gene is TRBD1 (6 bases). CDR1 and CDR2 from the germline V gene are MNHEY and SVGAGI. Trimming shortened V by 6 bases and J by 7 bases, and 18 bases separated the two germline ends. The CDR3 sequence is 15 residues long. The CDR3 loop reads CASRGWVGAGGELFF. The CDR3 DNA is TGTGCCAGCAGAGGGTGGGTGGGGGCAGGCGGGGAGCTGTTTTTT.

A word on this clone: The same CDR3 is also encoded by other DNA sequences in this sample. This chain links TRBV7-3 with TRBJ2-3, with 11 bases that match TRBD2. CDR1 is SGHTA, CDR2 FQGTGA, per germline. The V gene end was trimmed by 5 bases and the J gene end by 4 bases; junction bases not matched to a gene: 5. The CDR3 is made up of 15 amino acids. CDR3 sequence: CASSRTSGSSDTQYF. CDR3 coding DNA: TGTGCCAGCAGCCGTACTAGCGGGAGTTCAGATACGCAGTATTTT. Supplemented by reference TRBV7-3 and TRBJ2-3, the full variable domain reads GAGVSQTPSNKVTEKGKYVELRCDPISGHTALYWYRQSLGQGPEFLIYFQGTGAADDSGLPNDRFFAVRPEGSVSTLKIQRTERGDSAVYLCASSRTSGSSDTQYFGPGTRLTVL.

The table lists this clone with a count of one. The V and J genes are TRBV29-1 and TRBJ1-2, with 8 bases fitting TRBD1. J was trimmed by 5 bases and V by 6 bases; bases with no gene match: 8. The CDR3 extends over 13 amino acids. Germline V gene sequence: CDR1 SQVTM, CDR2 ANQGSEA. The CDR3 protein is CSVQTTGEYGYTF. The DNA of the CDR3 is TGCAGCGTCCAAACGACAGGGGAATATGGCTACACCTTC. The full variable domain, in which reference TRBV29-1 and TRBJ1-2 provide the parts outside the CDR3, is SAVISQKPSRDICQRGTSLTIQCQVDSQVTMMFWYRQQPGQSLTLIATANQGSEATYESGFVIDKFPISRPNLTFSTLTVSNMSPEDSSIYLCSVQTTGEYGYTFGSGTRLTVV.

The V gene is TRBV30, the J gene TRBJ2-1; 11 bases are a match to TRBD2. The CDR3 sequence is 12 residues long. The ends lost 5 bases at V and 10 bases at J; junction bases unmatched: 4. CDR1 and CDR2 (germline): GTSNPN, SVGIG (reference sequence). This chain's CDR3 is CAWGLAGGEQFF. The CDR3 region has the DNA TGTGCCTGGGGACTAGCGGGTGGAGAGCAGTTCTTC.

The V gene is TRBV6-5, the J gene TRBJ2-3; a weak D match, TRBD2 (5 bases). CDR1 MNHEY and CDR2 SVGAGI come from the germline V gene. Trimming left V 0 bases short and J 2 bases short, with 9 bases between. The CDR3 totals 15 residues. The CDR3 DNA reads TGTGCCAGCAGTTACTCCGGGGAGCTCACAGATACGCAGTATTTT. Translation: CASSYSGELTDTQYF.

The genes are TRBV4-1 and TRBJ2-7; 8 nucleotides line up with TRBD1. The V segment lost 8 bases and the J segment 1 base; nucleotides outside the gene matches: 16. This CDR3 has 17 amino acids. Germline-derived CDR1 and CDR2 are MGHRA and YSYEKL. The CDR3 region is CASSSKASGTGSYEQYF. The CDR3 DNA reads as TGCGCCAGCTCGAGCAAAGCTTCCGGGACAGGATCCTACGAGCAGTACTTC.